These T cell receptor beta chains were read from a single sample in a study of blood T cell repertoires in COVID-19. Clones were read by immunoSEQ multiplex PCR, and TCRdb kept only the in-frame ones, dropping some. The table has 300,000 to 400,000 clones, under 95% seen once. The sequencing input was peripheral blood. These receptors were collected from a woman aged 18-29 years who had recovered from COVID-19. CDR3s include the opening cysteine and the closing phenylalanine or tryptophan. A D gene is named only where the DNA matches it firmly. The listing skips clone size in some rows; elsewhere it reads once, few, many or a size class.

j_gene: TRBJ1-1
v_gene: TRBV11-2
d_gene: .
abundance: .
CDR3nt: TGTGCCAGCAGCCAGGTTAAGGCTGGCACTGAAGCTTTCTTT
CDR3aa: CASSQVKAGTEAFF

j_gene: TRBJ2-6
v_gene: TRBV3-1/TRBV3-2
d_gene: TRBD1
abundance: .
CDR3nt: TGTGCCAGCAGTACCGGGACAGGAAGCTCTGGGGCCAACGTCCTGACTTTC
CDR3aa: CASSTGTGSSGANVLTF

j_gene: TRBJ1-2
v_gene: TRBV6-5
d_gene: .
abundance: .
CDR3nt: TGTGCCAGCAGTTACCGAGAGCGACCGTATGGCTACACCTTC
CDR3aa: CASSYRERPYGYTF

j_gene: TRBJ1-2
v_gene: TRBV29-1
d_gene: TRBD1
abundance: .
CDR3nt: TGCAGCGCCGCTCGACAGGGCAATGGCTACACCTTC
CDR3aa: CSAARQGNGYTF

j_gene: TRBJ2-1
v_gene: TRBV6-2/TRBV6-3
d_gene: TRBD2
abundance: .
CDR3nt: TGTGCCAGCAGTTACTCGCTAGCGGGAGGTGGGGAGCAGTTCTTC
CDR3aa: CASSYSLAGGGEQFF

j_gene: TRBJ1-1
v_gene: TRBV28
d_gene: .
abundance: few
CDR3nt: TGTGCCAGCAGAGGGGGCACTGAAGCTTTCTTT
CDR3aa: CASRGGTEAFF

j_gene: TRBJ2-3
v_gene: TRBV7-9
d_gene: .
abundance: once
CDR3nt: TGTGCCAGCAGCTTGGGGGGAAGGCAAGGTACGCAGTATTTT
CDR3aa: CASSLGGRQGTQYF

j_gene: TRBJ2-2
v_gene: TRBV5-1
d_gene: TRBD1
abundance: .
CDR3nt: TGCGCCAGCAGCTTGCTCCCGGGACAGGGGGACACCGGGGAGCTGTTTTTT
CDR3aa: CASSLLPGQGDTGELFF

j_gene: TRBJ1-5
v_gene: TRBV19
d_gene: TRBD1
abundance: .
CDR3nt: TGTGCCAGTAGCTGGACGGGACAGGGGTTTGGTCAGCCCCAGCATTTT
CDR3aa: CASSWTGQGFGQPQHF

j_gene: TRBJ2-3
v_gene: TRBV27
d_gene: TRBD2
abundance: .
CDR3nt: TGTGCCAGCACTAGCGGGAGAAAGGGCACAGATACGCAGTATTTT
CDR3aa: CASTSGRKGTDTQYF

j_gene: TRBJ2-5
v_gene: TRBV6-2/TRBV6-3
d_gene: TRBD1
abundance: few
CDR3nt: TGTGCCAGCAGTTACGGGGACAGGGCACCCTTCCAAGAGACCCAGTACTTC
CDR3aa: CASSYGDRAPFQETQYF

j_gene: TRBJ2-1
v_gene: TRBV4-3
d_gene: TRBD2
abundance: .
CDR3nt: TGCGCCAGCAGCCAAGATTCCGGGACTAGCGGGAGTAATGAGCAGTTCTTC
CDR3aa: CASSQDSGTSGSNEQFF

j_gene: TRBJ1-1
v_gene: TRBV7-2
d_gene: TRBD1
abundance: .
CDR3nt: TGTGCCAGCAGCTTAGTCTGGCAGGGGGCTGGTGAAGCTTTCTTT
CDR3aa: CASSLVWQGAGEAFF

j_gene: TRBJ1-1
v_gene: TRBV14
d_gene: .
abundance: .
CDR3nt: TGTGCCAGCAGCCTCGTCGTCACGGGGGGCGGTGAAGCTTTCTTT
CDR3aa: CASSLVVTGGGEAFF

j_gene: TRBJ2-6
v_gene: TRBV6-5
d_gene: TRBD1
abundance: .
CDR3nt: TGTGCCAGCTGGAAAGGGACAGGGGGGGCCAACGTCCTGACTTTC
CDR3aa: CASWKGTGGANVLTF

j_gene: TRBJ2-2
v_gene: TRBV5-1
d_gene: TRBD1
abundance: .
CDR3nt: TGCGCCAGCAGCTCCGACGGGACAGGGGTCCCCGGGGAGCTGTTTTTT
CDR3aa: CASSSDGTGVPGELFF

j_gene: TRBJ1-3
v_gene: TRBV9
d_gene: TRBD1
abundance: .
CDR3nt: TGTGCCAGCAGCGGGGGGCTTTTGACAGGGACGGCTGGAAACACCATATATTTT
CDR3aa: CASSGGLLTGTAGNTIYF

j_gene: TRBJ1-1
v_gene: TRBV6-5
d_gene: .
abundance: .
CDR3nt: TGTGCCAGCCGGTCCGCCGGGGGGCGGACTGAAGCTTTCTTT
CDR3aa: CASRSAGGRTEAFF

j_gene: TRBJ1-5
v_gene: TRBV6-5
d_gene: .
abundance: .
CDR3nt: TGTGCCAGCAGTTACACCAAGGCGGGGCCTCCGCATTTT
CDR3aa: CASSYTKAGPPHF

j_gene: TRBJ2-1
v_gene: TRBV5-4
d_gene: TRBD2
abundance: .
CDR3nt: TGTGCCAGCAGCTTGGGGGGACTAGCGGGAGGAAACTACAATGAGCAGTTCTTC
CDR3aa: CASSLGGLAGGNYNEQFF

j_gene: TRBJ1-1
v_gene: TRBV19
d_gene: TRBD1
abundance: .
CDR3nt: TGTGCCAGTAGTATCCCGGGACAGGGGTCCACTGAAGCTTTCTTT
CDR3aa: CASSIPGQGSTEAFF

j_gene: TRBJ2-1
v_gene: TRBV6-2/TRBV6-3
d_gene: .
abundance: .
CDR3nt: TGTGCCAGCAGCAAACCGCTAGTGGAGCAGTTCTTC
CDR3aa: CASSKPLVEQFF

j_gene: TRBJ1-1
v_gene: TRBV5-4
d_gene: .
abundance: .
CDR3nt: TGTGCCAGCAGCTTCCAAACCGGGAACACTGAAGCTTTCTTT
CDR3aa: CASSFQTGNTEAFF

j_gene: TRBJ1-2
v_gene: TRBV18
d_gene: .
abundance: .
CDR3nt: TGTGCCAGCTCACCCCGGGAGTACTATGGCTACACCTTC
CDR3aa: CASSPREYYGYTF

j_gene: TRBJ2-1
v_gene: TRBV6-5
d_gene: TRBD2
abundance: .
CDR3nt: TGTGCCAGCAGGAAAGCGGGGAGCTCCTACAATGAGCAGTTCTTC
CDR3aa: CASRKAGSSYNEQFF

j_gene: TRBJ2-4
v_gene: TRBV29-1
d_gene: TRBD2
abundance: .
CDR3nt: TGCAGCGTGGGACTCAGCGGGGCGAACATTCAGTACTTC
CDR3aa: CSVGLSGANIQYF

j_gene: TRBJ1-2
v_gene: TRBV25-1
d_gene: .
abundance: .
CDR3nt: TGTGCCAGCAGTCCTAATTCGGATACAGAATCTAACTATGGCTACACCTTC
CDR3aa: CASSPNSDTESNYGYTF

j_gene: TRBJ1-1
v_gene: TRBV29-1
d_gene: .
abundance: once
CDR3nt: TGCAGCATCCTAGTACAGGGAACTGAAGCTTTCTTT
CDR3aa: CSILVQGTEAFF

j_gene: TRBJ2-1
v_gene: TRBV5-1
d_gene: TRBD2
abundance: once
CDR3nt: TGCGCCAGCAGCTTAGGACGGGGGGTCTATGAGCAGTTCTTC
CDR3aa: CASSLGRGVYEQFF

j_gene: TRBJ1-6
v_gene: TRBV21-1
d_gene: .
abundance: .
CDR3nt: TGTGCCAGCAGCCCCGGACAGGGTGAGGGTAATTCACCCCTCCACTTT
CDR3aa: CASSPGQGEGNSPLHF

j_gene: TRBJ2-1
v_gene: TRBV5-4
d_gene: TRBD2
abundance: few
CDR3nt: TGTGCCAGCAGCTTGGGGGGGACTAGCGGGAGTTATGAGCAGTTCTTC
CDR3aa: CASSLGGTSGSYEQFF

j_gene: TRBJ2-3
v_gene: TRBV18
d_gene: .
abundance: .
CDR3nt: TGTGCCAGCTCACCAAGACGAGGAGGCACAGATACGCAGTATTTT
CDR3aa: CASSPRRGGTDTQYF

j_gene: TRBJ1-4
v_gene: TRBV7-2
d_gene: .
abundance: .
CDR3nt: TGTGCCAGCAGCTTAGTCACGGGAACTAATGAAAAACTGTTTTTT
CDR3aa: CASSLVTGTNEKLFF

j_gene: TRBJ2-3
v_gene: TRBV10-3
d_gene: TRBD1
abundance: .
CDR3nt: TGTGCCATCAGTGAAGGGGACAGGGGCGCAGATACGCAGTATTTT
CDR3aa: CAISEGDRGADTQYF

j_gene: TRBJ2-3
v_gene: TRBV30
d_gene: TRBD1
abundance: .
CDR3nt: TGTGCCTGGAGCCGGACAGGGGGCCCAGGAGATACGCAGTATTTT
CDR3aa: CAWSRTGGPGDTQYF

j_gene: TRBJ2-3
v_gene: TRBV4-3
d_gene: TRBD2
abundance: few
CDR3nt: TGCGCCAGCAGCCAAGATCTAGCGGGAGGGCCAGATACGCAGTATTTT
CDR3aa: CASSQDLAGGPDTQYF

j_gene: TRBJ1-6
v_gene: TRBV9
d_gene: TRBD1
abundance: .
CDR3nt: TGTGCCAGCAGAGCCGGGACAGGGTTAAATTCACCCCTCCACTTT
CDR3aa: CASRAGTGLNSPLHF

j_gene: TRBJ1-6
v_gene: TRBV4-3
d_gene: .
abundance: .
CDR3nt: TGCGCCAGCAGCCAAGATTCTGTCGAATACAGTAATTCACCCCTCCACTTT
CDR3aa: CASSQDSVEYSNSPLHF

j_gene: TRBJ2-3
v_gene: TRBV5-1
d_gene: .
abundance: .
CDR3nt: TGCGCCAGCAGCCTAGGTGTTGGTGGCACAGATACGCAGTATTTT
CDR3aa: CASSLGVGGTDTQYF

j_gene: TRBJ2-5
v_gene: TRBV11-3
d_gene: .
abundance: .
CDR3nt: TGTGCCAGCAGCTTCTACGCCACGATGGAGACCCAGTACTTC
CDR3aa: CASSFYATMETQYF

j_gene: TRBJ2-3
v_gene: TRBV4-2
d_gene: .
abundance: .
CDR3nt: TGTGCCAGCGGGGCTGCTAGCACAGATACGCAGTATTTT
CDR3aa: CASGAASTDTQYF